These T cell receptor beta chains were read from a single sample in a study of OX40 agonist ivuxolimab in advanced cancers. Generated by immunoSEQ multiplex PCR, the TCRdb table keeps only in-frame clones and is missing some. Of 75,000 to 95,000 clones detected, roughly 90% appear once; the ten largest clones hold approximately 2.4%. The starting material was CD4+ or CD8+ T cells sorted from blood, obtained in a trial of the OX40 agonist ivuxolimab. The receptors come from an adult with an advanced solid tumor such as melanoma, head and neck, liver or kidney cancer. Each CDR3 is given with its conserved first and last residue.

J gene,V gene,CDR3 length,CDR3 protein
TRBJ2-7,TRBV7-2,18,CASSRLGRGLAGVDEQYF
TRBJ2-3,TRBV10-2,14,CASSPPMVPDTQYF
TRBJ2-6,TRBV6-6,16,CASRGTGSSGANVLTF
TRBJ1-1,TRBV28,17,CASSLSGDLVMNTEAFF
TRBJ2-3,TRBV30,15,CAWSVIRGIRDTQYF
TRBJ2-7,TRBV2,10,CASSRTLPYF
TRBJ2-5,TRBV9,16,CASSVELQGAGETQYF
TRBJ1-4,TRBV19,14,CASTGTGFREKLFF
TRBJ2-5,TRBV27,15,CASSSDRGREETQYF
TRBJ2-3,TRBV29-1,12,CGVNEGTDTQYF
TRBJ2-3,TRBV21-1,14,CASSKGGCTDTQYF
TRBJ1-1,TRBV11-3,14,CASSHRTGYTEAFF
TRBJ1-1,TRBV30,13,CAWSVQGNTEAFF
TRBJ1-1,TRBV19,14,CASILDRANTEAFF
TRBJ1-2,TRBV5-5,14,CASSLVMASGGYTF
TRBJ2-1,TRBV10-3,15,CAISEFRTTYNEQFF